This TCR beta chain was obtained from a study of Tregs in tolerant kidney transplant recipients. Concerning this clone itself: What it binds is unknown.

Sequencing was performed with immunoSEQ multiplex PCR; in TCRdb, only in-frame clones are kept and a portion is missing. The repertoire holds around 230,000 clones, with about 86% as singletons. This CDR3 has 14 amino acids. CDR1 is SGHRS and CDR2 is YFSETQ in the germline V gene. Trimming pared 0 bases from V and 7 bases from J, leaving 11 bases between. Whole-study findings and limits: Few patients were studied, so findings need validation in larger groups. Tregs expanded with activated donor B cells seemed most donor-specific. This study did not directly address biological reproducibility.

Thawed PBMCs were FACS-sorted into unstimulated CD4+CD25+CD127- regulatory T cells, CD4+CD25- non-regulatory cells, CD4 and CD8 cells. Input material: CD4+ T cells from blood. This TCR derives from a human donor in good health. This sequence joins TRBV5-1 and TRBJ2-1, with D possibly being TRBD1 (5 bases). Here the CDR3 reads CASSLAGRVNEQFF. Here the CDR3 DNA reads TGCGCCAGCAGCTTGGCCGGCAGGGTAAATGAGCAGTTCTTC.